The 5 T cell receptor beta chains presented below share a single source sample, sequenced in a study of T-cell reconstitution after alpha-beta-depleted transplantation in children. This sample's TCRbeta library carried unique molecular identifier barcodes. TCRdb fed the PCR reads into MiXCR, producing one record per CDR3 protein. The data show a few hundred thousand distinct CDR3 sequences, roughly 10% seen once. This specimen consisted of peripheral blood, obtained 180 days after TCRalphabeta/CD19-depleted stem cell transplant. These TCRs come from a male patient between 2 and 10 years old who had a stem cell transplant for chronic granulomatous disease, so the T cells may come from the graft donor.

This clonotype was detected many times. The chain carries TRBV20-1 and TRBJ2-7, with a weak D call TRBD1 (6 bases). CDR3 size: 14 residues. With 1 base removed from V and 2 bases from J, the gap between germline ends came to 12 bases. The V gene's germline CDR1 is DFQATT and CDR2 SNEGSKA (reference sequence). CDR3 region: CSARAGTRTYEQYF. CDR3 sequence (DNA): TGCAGTGCTAGAGCTGGGACAAGGACCTACGAGCAGTACTTC.

This clonotype was seen ten or more times. J is TRBJ2-1 and V is TRBV12-3 or TRBV12-4; D is unresolved. V was shortened by 6 bases and J by 4 bases, with 16 bases between the two germline ends. This CDR3 comprises 15 residues. In DNA form, the CDR3 reads TGTGCCAGCAGCCCTCAGACCCGGAAATACAATGAGCAGTTCTTC. Amino acid sequence: CASSPQTRKYNEQFF.

This clonotype was seen ten or more times. V usage is TRBV12-3 or TRBV12-4 and J usage is TRBJ1-5; 10 nucleotides align to TRBD1. This CDR3 comprises 16 residues. V was clipped by 2 bases and J by 2 bases; unmatched bases: 3. The CDR3 nucleotides read TGTGCCAGCAGTTTAATTGGGACAGGGGGCAATCAGCCCCAGCATTTT. It encodes CASSLIGTGGNQPQHF.

In its sample, this clonotype was seen many times. The chain has TRBV7-2 and TRBJ2-7; D is unresolved. The V gene lost 5 bases and the J gene lost 3 bases, with 5 bases spanning the gap. The CDR3 extends over 11 amino acids. Germline values: CDR1 SGHTA, CDR2 FQGNSA. CDR3: CASSENYEQYF. DNA for the CDR3: TGTGCCAGCAGCGAGAACTACGAGCAGTACTTC. Complete variable domain (other parts from reference TRBV7-2 and TRBJ2-7): GAGVSQSPSNKVTEKGKDVELRCDPISGHTALYWYRQSLGQGLEFLIYFQGNSAPDKSGLPSDRFSAERTGGSVSTLTIQRTQQEDSAVYLCASSENYEQYFGPGTRLTVT.

Only a few counts were recorded for this clonotype. The DNA for the CDR3 is TGTGCCAGCAGCTTATCGAGGGCCATAGCCAAAAACATTCAGTACTTC. It encodes CASSLSRAIAKNIQYF. The chain has TRBV7-8 and TRBJ2-4, with a tentative D call TRBD2 (5 bases). Trimming stripped 2 bases from V and 0 bases from J, with 11 bases between. CDR1 SGHVS and CDR2 FQNEAQ come from the germline V gene. This CDR3 comprises 16 residues. Combining the CDR3 with reference TRBV7-8 and TRBJ2-4 gives the whole variable domain GAGVSQSPRYKVAKRGQDVALRCDPISGHVSLFWYQQALGQGPEFLTYFQNEAQLDKSGLPSDRFFAERPEGSVSTLKIQRTQQEDSAVYLCASSLSRAIAKNIQYFGAGTRLSVL.